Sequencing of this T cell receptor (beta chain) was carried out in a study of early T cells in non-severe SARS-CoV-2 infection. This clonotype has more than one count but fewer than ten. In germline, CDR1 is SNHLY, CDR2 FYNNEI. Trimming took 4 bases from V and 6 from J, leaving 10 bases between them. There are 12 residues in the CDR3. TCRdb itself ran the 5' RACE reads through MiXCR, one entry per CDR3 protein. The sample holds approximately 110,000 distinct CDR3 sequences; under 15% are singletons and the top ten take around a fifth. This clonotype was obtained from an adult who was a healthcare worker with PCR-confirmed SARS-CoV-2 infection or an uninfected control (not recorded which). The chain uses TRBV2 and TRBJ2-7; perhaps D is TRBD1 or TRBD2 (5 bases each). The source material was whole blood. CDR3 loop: CASSVWGPEQYF. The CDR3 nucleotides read TGTGCCAGCAGTGTCTGGGGACCCGAGCAGTACTTC.